Shown below are 12 T cell receptor beta chains from a single sample sequenced in a study of T cell responses to AZD1222 COVID-19 vaccine. Assay used: immunoSEQ multiplex PCR; TCRdb lists only in-frame clones, some missing. This sample has some 150,000 clones; about 92% occur once, and the top ten carry more than 0.85%. The specimen was peripheral blood, collected on day 0 of MenACWY control vaccination. The receptors were sampled from an adult in good health.

The rearrangement uses TRBV11-2 and TRBJ1-2, with 8 bases lining up with TRBD1. The J segment lost 8 bases and the V segment lost 5 bases, leaving 7 bases of the junction unmatched. The CDR3 has 13 amino acids. CDR1 and CDR2 (germline): SGHAT, FQNNGV. Here the CDR3 reads CASSPVRGRGYTF. CDR3 coding DNA: TGTGCCAGCAGCCCGGTCAGGGGGCGAGGCTACACCTTC.

The chain employs TRBV7-9 and TRBJ1-1; unclear D gene. V gave up 5 bases and J gave up 1 base, with 8 bases separating them. CDR3 length: 13 amino acids. CDR1 and CDR2 from the germline V gene are SEHNR and FQNEAQ (reference sequence). Here the CDR3 reads CASSPRSNTEAFF. In DNA, the CDR3 is TGTGCCAGCAGCCCCCGTTCGAACACTGAAGCTTTCTTT.

The V and J genes are TRBV6-5 and TRBJ1-4, with 9 bases that match TRBD1. CDR3 size: 15 residues. Trimming removed 5 bases from V and 7 bases from J; junction bases left unmatched: 8. The germline V gene has CDR1 MNHEY and CDR2 SVGAGI. CDR3 sequence (DNA): TGTGCCAGCAGTCCGACAGGGGGGTTCAGTGAAAAACTGTTTTTT. Amino acid sequence: CASSPTGGFSEKLFF.

V is TRBV11-2 and J is TRBJ2-1, with TRBD2 matching over 7 bases. Germline CDR1 and CDR2: SGHAT and FQNNGV. Unmatched junction bases numbered 10, after V lost 4 bases and J lost 4 bases. The CDR3 has 16 residues. CDR3 amino acids: CASSWGGSGPYNEQFF. CDR3 nucleotide sequence: TGTGCCAGCAGCTGGGGGGGGAGCGGACCATACAATGAGCAGTTCTTC.

The rearrangement joins TRBV28 to TRBJ1-2; 7 nucleotides match TRBD1. Trimming cost V 6 bases and J 6 bases; bases outside gene matches: 7. CDR3 length equals 13 residues. CDR1 and CDR2 (germline): MDHEN, SYDVKM. Written as DNA, the CDR3 is TGTGCCAGCAGCTTGACAGGGTATGATGGCTACACCTTC. Translation: CASSLTGYDGYTF.

The genes are TRBV28 and TRBJ1-5; D is ambiguous. Germline V gene sequence: CDR1 MDHEN, CDR2 SYDVKM. V was shortened by 6 bases and J by 4 bases, with 7 bases between the two germline ends. The CDR3 sequence is 12 residues long. CDR3 DNA: TGTGCCAGCAGAGTGGGGAATCAGCCCCAGCATTTT. This sequence encodes CASRVGNQPQHF.

This clone was picked up one time. This chain joins TRBV20-1 and TRBJ2-1; D might be TRBD2 (5 bases). Germline V gene sequence: CDR1 DFQATT, CDR2 SNEGSKA (reference sequence). The V end was cut by 6 bases, the J end by 12 bases, with 15 bases between. The CDR3 spans 11 residues. The CDR3 DNA reads as TGCAGTGCAGAGGGTGAGGGTTCGCAGTTCTTC. It codes for CSAEGEGSQFF.

This clone was seen more than once but under ten times. V gene TRBV7-2 combines with J gene TRBJ1-3; D not certain. Trimming pared 4 bases from V and 8 bases from J, leaving 12 bases between. The CDR3 runs to 13 residues. Germline CDR1 and CDR2: SGHTA and FQGNSA. The CDR3 DNA reads as TGTGCCAGCAGCTCTAGTGGGGTCTACACCATATATTTT. As protein: CASSSSGVYTIYF.

This chain uses TRBV5-1 with TRBJ2-3; 9 bases match TRBD2. The ends lost 2 bases at V and 6 bases at J; junction bases unmatched: 10. Germline V lookup: CDR1 SGHRS, CDR2 YFSETQ. The CDR3 spans 16 residues. The CDR3 sequence is CASSFGLRGGADTQYF. In DNA, the CDR3 is TGCGCCAGCAGCTTCGGGCTGCGCGGGGGGGCTGATACGCAGTATTTT.

The rearrangement uses TRBV3-1 (or the pseudogene TRBV3-2) and TRBJ1-1; D remains ambiguous. The germline V gene has CDR1 LGHDT and CDR2 YNNKEL (reference sequence). CDR3 length: 15 amino acids. V lost 6 bases and J lost 2, with 16 bases in between. The CDR3 region has the DNA TGTGCCAGCAGTCCGATGCAAAACAGTAACACTGAAGCTTTCTTT. Translated, it gives CASSPMQNSNTEAFF.

DNA of the CDR3: TGCGCCAGCAGCACCGGGACAGTGATGAACCAAGAGACCCAGTACTTC. It translates to CASSTGTVMNQETQYF. The chain employs TRBV5-1 and TRBJ2-5, with 7 bases fitting TRBD1. The CDR3 is made up of 16 amino acids. V gave up 4 bases and J gave up 0 bases; unmatched junction bases: 9. Germline CDR1 and CDR2: SGHRS and YFSETQ.

As DNA, the CDR3 is TGTGCCAGCAGCTTACAGGGGGGGAAGGCTGGCTACACCTTC. Amino acid sequence: CASSLQGGKAGYTF. The rearrangement links TRBV7-8 to TRBJ1-2; 7 bases are a match to TRBD1. Per the germline V gene, CDR1 is SGHVS and CDR2 is FQNEAQ. V was pared by 2 bases and J by 7 bases, with 7 bases of the junction left unmatched. There are 14 residues in the CDR3.